Following are 22 T cell receptor beta chains from one sample sequenced in a study of CD8+ T cells in alopecia areata. Isolated RNA was reverse transcribed into cDNA used as the sequencing template. Produced via immunoSEQ multiplex PCR; TCRdb's table is partial and in-frame only. The sample holds about 160,000 clones, roughly 65% seen once. The treatment was: oral pan-JAK inhibitor, 5-10 mg twice daily. The sample consisted of CD4+ T cells sorted from blood, taken at week 4, from a patient treated with tofacitinib. These receptors originate from a human donor with alopecia areata.

The chain has TRBV6-5 and TRBJ1-6, with a tentative D call TRBD1 (5 bases). The CDR3 has 14 amino acids. The germline CDR1 and CDR2 sequences are MNHEY and SVGAGI. Trimming removed 6 bases from V and 8 bases from J, with 14 bases in between. The CDR3 region is CASRRGRDYSPLHF. The CDR3 DNA follows: TGTGCCAGCAGACGTGGCAGGGACTATTCACCCCTCCACTTT.

This sequence joins TRBV7-8 and TRBJ1-2, with D uncertain. Germline CDR1 and CDR2: SGHVS and FQNEAQ. Trimming took 1 base from V and 5 from J, leaving 11 bases between them. The length of the CDR3 is 14 residues. Here the CDR3 DNA reads TGTGCCAGCAGCTTAGTTGATATAGGTTATGGCTACACCTTC. This codes for CASSLVDIGYGYTF.

This chain joins TRBV30 and TRBJ2-3, with D possibly matching TRBD2 (6 bases). This CDR3 comprises 15 residues. Germline CDR1 and CDR2: GTSNPN and SVGIG (reference sequence). Trimming pared 2 bases from V and 6 bases from J, leaving 18 bases between. CDR3 sequence reads: CAWSTGGARMDTQYF. The CDR3 DNA sequence: TGTGCCTGGAGTACCGGCGGGGCTCGGATGGATACGCAGTATTTT.

V usage is TRBV30 and J usage is TRBJ1-5; D perhaps matches TRBD1 (5 bases). Germline V gene data show CDR1 as GTSNPN and CDR2 as SVGIG (reference sequence). V dropped 0 bases and J dropped 1 base, with 10 bases sitting between them. This CDR3 region has 15 residues. Here the CDR3 reads CAWSVQGLSNQPQHF. CDR3 coding DNA: TGTGCCTGGAGTGTCCAGGGCCTGAGCAATCAGCCCCAGCATTTT.

This clone was detected once. The CDR3 nucleotides read TGTGCCAGCAGTGAAGACACAAGGACAGATACGCAGTATTTT. As protein: CASSEDTRTDTQYF. This sequence joins TRBV2 and TRBJ2-3; D is unclear. The CDR3 consists of 14 residues. V was pared by 1 base and J by 3 bases, with 8 bases between. Germline V gene lookup returns CDR1 SNHLY and CDR2 FYNNEI. The full variable domain, with the rest looked up from reference TRBV2 and TRBJ2-3, is EPEVTQTPSHQVTQMGQEVILRCVPISNHLYFYWYRQILGQKVEFLVSFYNNEISEKSEIFDDQFSVERPDGSNFTLKIRSTKLEDSAMYFCASSEDTRTDTQYFGPGTRLTVL.

The V and J genes are TRBV29-1 and TRBJ1-1; D is ambiguous. Germline CDR1 is SQVTM and CDR2 is ANQGSEA. With 4 bases removed from V and 4 bases from J, the gap between germline ends came to 13 bases. This CDR3 spans 13 amino acids. CDR3 bases: TGCAGCGTTGTGGAGCAGGTCACCACTGAAGCTTTCTTT. It translates to CSVVEQVTTEAFF.

This clone was counted a few times. This sequence joins TRBV30 and TRBJ2-2; D is perhaps TRBD1 (5 bases). The CDR3 covers 14 residues. Trimming cost V 5 bases and J 6 bases, with 16 bases left between them. CDR1 and CDR2 from the germline V gene are GTSNPN and SVGIG (reference sequence). This CDR3 reads CAWDKGLVSGELFF. The CDR3 DNA sequence: TGTGCCTGGGACAAGGGGTTAGTTTCCGGGGAGCTGTTTTTT.

The chain is built from TRBV5-6 and TRBJ2-5; 8 positions match TRBD1. Germline trimming cut 4 bases from V and 4 bases from J; bases unmatched to any gene: 9. The germline V gene encodes CDR1 SGHDT and CDR2 YYEEEE. There are 15 residues in the CDR3. In nucleotides, the CDR3 is TGTGCCAGCAGCCTTGGACAGGGACCGAGAGAGACCCAGTACTTC. Its translation: CASSLGQGPRETQYF.

This clone was found once. The V call is TRBV29-1, the J call TRBJ1-1, with D tentatively TRBD1 (6 bases). In germline, CDR1 is SQVTM, CDR2 ANQGSEA. Trimming shortened V by 4 bases and J by 4 bases, and 13 bases separated the two germline ends. CDR3 length: 13 residues. The CDR3 DNA sequence: TGCAGCGTTGTCGAGGACAGCATCACTGAAGCTTTCTTT. This encodes CSVVEDSITEAFF.

The gene calls are TRBV25-1 and TRBJ1-1; no definite D call. The germline V gene has CDR1 MGHDK and CDR2 SYGVNS. The CDR3 runs to 12 residues. Trimming stripped 6 bases from V and 4 bases from J, with 9 bases between. The CDR3 sequence: CASRRVGTEAFF. The CDR3 nucleotides read TGTGCCAGCAGAAGGGTTGGCACTGAAGCTTTCTTT.

This chain connects TRBV27 to TRBJ1-6; 7 bases match TRBD1. J gave up 8 bases and V 7 bases, and 11 bases lay outside the gene matches. The CDR3 is 15 amino acids. Germline CDR1 MNHEY, CDR2 SMNVEV (reference sequence). This chain's CDR3 is CASNTGNQGDSPLHF. In DNA form, the CDR3 reads TGTGCCAGCAACACAGGGAATCAGGGGGATTCACCCCTCCACTTT.

J is TRBJ2-6 and V is TRBV29-1; D perhaps matches TRBD2 (5 bases). Trimming pared 3 bases from V and 2 bases from J, leaving 8 bases between. The germline V gene encodes CDR1 SQVTM and CDR2 ANQGSEA. This CDR3 spans 14 amino acids. The CDR3 sequence: CSVDGEPGANVLTF. In nucleotides, the CDR3 is TGCAGCGTTGACGGGGAGCCTGGGGCCAACGTCCTGACTTTC.

The genes are TRBV29-1 and TRBJ2-3, with no clear D. The CDR3 covers 15 residues. Germline V gene sequence: CDR1 SQVTM, CDR2 ANQGSEA. The V end was cut by 3 bases, the J end by 0 bases, with 13 bases between. CDR3 protein: CSVESGSRSTDTQYF. The CDR3 DNA reads TGCAGCGTTGAGTCTGGCAGCCGCAGCACAGATACGCAGTATTTT.

This clone was counted between two and nine times. V usage is TRBV29-1 and J usage is TRBJ2-2; D is possibly TRBD1 or TRBD2 (6 bases each). Trimming stripped 7 bases from V and 5 bases from J, with 20 bases between. Germline values: CDR1 SQVTM, CDR2 ANQGSEA. This CDR3 has 15 amino acids. CDR3 amino acids: CSAGARGAQTGELFF. For the CDR3, the DNA is TGCAGCGCCGGGGCAAGGGGGGCGCAGACCGGGGAGCTGTTTTTT.

The chain has TRBV30 and TRBJ2-4, with D possibly matching TRBD2 (6 bases). CDR3 length equals 15 residues. The V gene's germline CDR1 is GTSNPN and CDR2 SVGIG (reference sequence). Between the trimmed V and J ends, which lost 2 bases and 5 bases, there was a span of 16 bases. As DNA, the CDR3 is TGTGCCTGGAGTCAGTGGGGGGTTTTTGAAAACATTCAGTACTTC. Translated: CAWSQWGVFENIQYF.

This chain uses TRBV9 with TRBJ1-4; 8 nucleotides match TRBD1. V shed 3 bases and J 4 bases; nucleotides not matched to a gene: 5. CDR3 length: 15 residues. The germline CDR1 and CDR2 sequences are SGDLS and YYNGEE. The CDR3, as DNA: TGTGCCAGCAGCGGACAGGGGATTGGTAATGAAAAACTGTTTTTT. Translated, it gives CASSGQGIGNEKLFF.

The chain combines TRBV29-1 with TRBJ2-1, with 9 bases that match TRBD2. The V gene end was trimmed by 5 bases and the J gene end by 9 bases; junction bases not matched to a gene: 8. The CDR3 contains 13 residues. The germline gives CDR1 SQVTM, CDR2 ANQGSEA. DNA for the CDR3: TGCAGCGTTATGGCTAGCGGGGAGGCTGAGCAGTTCTTC. This translates into CSVMASGEAEQFF.

As concerns this clone: Other DNA sequences from this sample encode an identical CDR3 as well. V and J are TRBV29-1 and TRBJ2-5; 7 bases agree with TRBD1. The CDR3 totals 12 residues. The V gene's germline CDR1 is SQVTM and CDR2 ANQGSEA. V shed 4 bases and J 2 bases; nucleotides not matched to a gene: 1. The CDR3 DNA reads TGCAGCGTTGGACAGGGTCAAGAGACCCAGTACTTC. This translates into CSVGQGQETQYF.

The V and J genes are TRBV29-1 and TRBJ1-1; D is ambiguous. The germline CDR1 and CDR2 sequences are SQVTM and ANQGSEA. The germline V and J ends were trimmed by 8 bases and 1 base, with 11 bases remaining between them. CDR3 size: 12 residues. CDR3 residues: CSHSDSNTEAFF. The DNA of the CDR3 is TGCAGCCACTCAGACTCGAACACTGAAGCTTTCTTT.

The chain recombines TRBV7-2 with TRBJ2-7; weak D call: TRBD2 (5 bases). Trimming left V 3 bases short and J 2 bases short, with 14 bases between. The CDR3 length is 15 residues. The germline gives CDR1 SGHTA, CDR2 FQGNSA. The CDR3: CASSLGGLLAYEQYF. CDR3 DNA sequence: TGTGCCAGCAGCTTGGGCGGACTTCTAGCCTACGAGCAGTACTTC.

Written as DNA, the CDR3 is TGCAGCGTTTCCGGGGCCTTGGGAGAGACCCAGTACTTC. Its translation: CSVSGALGETQYF. The chain carries TRBV29-1 and TRBJ2-5, with D possibly being TRBD1 or TRBD2 (5 bases each). The germline V gene has CDR1 SQVTM and CDR2 ANQGSEA. Trimming removed 5 bases from V and 4 bases from J, with 14 bases in between. The CDR3 runs to 13 residues.

This clone has at least ten counts. The gene calls are TRBV2 and TRBJ2-3, with D perhaps matching TRBD2 (6 bases). Germline lookup yields CDR1 SNHLY and CDR2 FYNNEI. The V and J ends lost 5 bases and 1 base respectively, with 10 bases between them. The CDR3 runs to 14 residues. This chain's CDR3 is CASSSWGGTDTQYF. The CDR3 DNA reads as TGTGCCAGCAGTTCGTGGGGGGGCACAGATACGCAGTATTTT.